These 7 T cell receptor beta chains were all obtained from the same sample, sequenced in a study. The sorted Tregs were CD4+CD25+CD127-/low cells. TCRdb processed the 5' RACE reads anew with MiXCR; each CDR3 protein has one entry. The sample includes 50,000 to 65,000 distinct CDR3 sequences, about 20% seen only once; the top ten take 3.2%. Sequenced input: tumor-infiltrating Tregs sorted from the breast tumor. The receptors originated from a female donor with breast cancer.

Remarks on this clonotype: A single base separates this from a much larger clone, so it may be a read error. The V gene is TRBV5-1, the J gene TRBJ2-1; 8 nucleotides align to TRBD2. The CDR3 runs to 13 residues. V gave up 6 bases and J gave up 8 bases; unmatched junction bases: 7. Germline values: CDR1 SGHRS, CDR2 YFSETQ. As DNA, the CDR3 is TGCGCCAGCAATTCAGCGGGAGTTGATGAGCAGTTCTTC. It specifies CASNSAGVDEQFF.

This clonotype was seen repeatedly, ten times or more. This chain links TRBV6-6 with TRBJ2-1; 10 positions agree with TRBD1. The CDR3 contains 16 residues. CDR1 is MNHNY, CDR2 SVGAGI, per germline (reference sequence). The V gene end was trimmed by 6 bases and the J gene end by 1 base; junction bases not matched to a gene: 6. CDR3 nucleotides: TGTGCCAGCAGACCGAGGACAGGGGGATCCTACAATGAGCAGTTCTTC. Protein sequence: CASRPRTGGSYNEQFF.

This chain links TRBV4-2 with TRBJ1-1; the match to TRBD1 covers 7 bases. Germline loops: CDR1 LGHNA, CDR2 YNFKEQ. Trimming took 5 bases from V and 0 from J; bases not matched to a gene: 15. This CDR3 spans 18 amino acids. CDR3 amino acids: CASSTQLTGRTMNTEAFF. The CDR3 bases are TGTGCCAGCAGCACACAACTGACAGGGAGAACAATGAACACTGAAGCTTTCTTT.

This clonotype was observed at least ten times. This sequence joins TRBV5-1 and TRBJ2-7, with D perhaps matching TRBD1 (6 bases). CDR3 length equals 14 residues. The V gene's germline CDR1 is SGHRS and CDR2 YFSETQ. V was trimmed by 0 bases and J by 4 bases, leaving 11 bases between them. CDR3 sequence (DNA): TGCGCCAGCAGCTTGGACAGGGAGATTTACGAGCAGTACTTC. This encodes CASSLDREIYEQYF.

This clonotype was counted many times. The chain recombines TRBV10-3 with TRBJ2-5, with D tentatively TRBD2 (6 bases). This CDR3 comprises 14 residues. Germline CDR1 and CDR2: ENHRY and SYGVKD. The V end lost 5 bases, the J end lost 0 bases, and 10 bases lay between the germline ends. CDR3 in amino acids: CAISPTSHQETQYF. For the CDR3, the DNA is TGTGCCATCAGTCCGACTAGTCACCAAGAGACCCAGTACTTC.

A few counts support this clonotype. The CDR3 nucleotides are TGCGCCAGCCAATTGGGACTAGCGGGAGACCTCTCCTACAATGAGCAGTTCTTC. Translating gives CASQLGLAGDLSYNEQFF. The rearrangement links TRBV10-2 to TRBJ2-1; 14 bases are a match to TRBD2. The junction had 9 bases not matched to a gene; V was cut back by 8 bases and J by 0 bases. The CDR3 has 18 residues. Germline values: CDR1 WSHSY, CDR2 SAAADI.

This clonotype was recorded a few times. The V and J genes are TRBV7-7 and TRBJ2-1, with a weak D call TRBD2 (6 bases). The CDR3 loop spans 14 amino acids. Germline V gives CDR1 SSHAT, CDR2 FNYEAQ (reference sequence). CDR3 in amino acids: CASGLGEANNEQFF. CDR3 sequence (DNA): TGTGCTAGCGGCTTAGGCGAGGCCAACAATGAGCAGTTCTTC.